This TCR beta chain was obtained from a study of blood T cell repertoires in COVID-19. Study as a whole: The study drew acute and convalescent COVID-19 samples from the United States, Italy and Spain. The cDNA or gDNA used as material had been derived from T cells, B-cell-depleted T cells, or PBMCs.

In the original workflow: Nucleated cell counts were estimated from reference gene primer amplification. Profiling relied on immunoSEQ multiplex PCR, and the TCRdb table lists in-frame clones only, not all of them. V and J calls and clone size follow that table, whereas D and trimming were derived from the DNA. The sample comprises approximately 120,000 clones, about 80% of which are singletons, and about 10% rests with the top ten. This clonotype was sampled from a man aged 60 to 75 with acute or convalescent COVID-19. Sequenced input: peripheral blood.

As DNA, the CDR3 is TGTGCCAGCAGTGAAAACCAGGGGGCAACCTATGGCTACACCTTC. The encoded protein is CASSENQGATYGYTF. The genes are TRBV2 and TRBJ1-2; 8 nucleotides align to TRBD1. V shed 2 bases, J shed 4 bases, and the junction held 6 bases outside the gene matches. Per germline, CDR1 SNHLY and CDR2 FYNNEI. The CDR3 runs 15 residues.